These T cell receptor beta chains were read from a single sample in a study of regulatory T cells in long-lasting Graves disease. MiXCR was run by TCRdb on the multiplex PCR reads, yielding one entry per CDR3 protein. Among roughly 350,000 distinct CDR3 sequences listed, approximately 16% were seen once. This sample also belongs to another study, concerning T cells in Graves' hyperthyroidism and ophthalmopathy.

Sequencing was performed on peripheral blood mononuclear cells (PBMCs), taken at new diagnosis, from a patient treated with antithyroid drugs. The receptors stem from a middle-aged man with Graves disease. The CDR3 runs from the conserved cysteine through the conserved F or W.

J gene: TRBJ1-1
V gene: TRBV5-1
CDR3 protein: CASSFKGAATEAFF

J gene: TRBJ2-7
V gene: TRBV28
CDR3 protein: CASSLFPSGERSYEQYF

J gene: TRBJ2-1
V gene: TRBV5-4
CDR3 protein: CASSPGTGGRRDEQFF

J gene: TRBJ1-6
V gene: TRBV5-1
CDR3 protein: CASSNAQGDDSPLHF

J gene: TRBJ2-3
V gene: TRBV7-9
CDR3 protein: CASSLAAGMGTDTQYF

J gene: TRBJ2-3
V gene: TRBV11-2
CDR3 protein: CASSDRSGTDTQYF

J gene: TRBJ2-2
V gene: TRBV2
CDR3 protein: CASSELTGGIGELFF

J gene: TRBJ2-2
V gene: TRBV20-1
CDR3 protein: CSASAIGELFF

J gene: TRBJ1-5
V gene: TRBV19
CDR3 protein: CAGGPGGGQPQHF

J gene: TRBJ2-7
V gene: TRBV28
CDR3 protein: CASQIGQVIYEQYF

J gene: TRBJ1-3
V gene: TRBV27
CDR3 protein: CASSSAPLNSGNTIYF

J gene: TRBJ1-4
V gene: TRBV6-9
CDR3 protein: CASSYGQGFEKLFF

J gene: TRBJ2-2
V gene: TRBV3-1
CDR3 protein: CASSQASGLAGGAGELFF

J gene: TRBJ2-7
V gene: TRBV5-1
CDR3 protein: CASSLITGYREQYF

J gene: TRBJ2-7
V gene: TRBV11-1
CDR3 protein: CASSLGRAAYEQYF

J gene: TRBJ2-3
V gene: TRBV7-3
CDR3 protein: CASSFIAGTDTQYF